Shown below are 18 T cell receptor beta chains from a single sample sequenced in a study of T-cell memory formation after mild COVID-19. Each CDR3 protein is one row after TCRdb ran MiXCR on the 5' RACE reads. This sample has 450,000 or so distinct CDR3 sequences; nearly 25% occur once, and the top ten carry about an eighth. Material for sequencing was PBMCs or a T cell subset sorted from them (not recorded which). The receptor source for this set is an adult woman who had mild COVID-19 (a few samples of this study predate the infection). Cell type and time point are not known.

The chain combines TRBV7-3 with TRBJ1-1; unclear D gene. This CDR3 is built from 13 residues. CDR1 and CDR2 (germline): SGHTA, FQGTGA. Deletions cut 5 bases from V and 3 bases from J, with 10 bases between. The CDR3 DNA reads TGTGCCAGCAGCCTACACATATACACTGAAGCTTTCTTT. Amino acids: CASSLHIYTEAFF. The full variable domain, completed using reference TRBV7-3 and TRBJ1-1, is GAGVSQTPSNKVTEKGKYVELRCDPISGHTALYWYRQSLGQGPEFLIYFQGTGAADDSGLPNDRFFAVRPEGSVSTLKIQRTERGDSAVYLCASSLHIYTEAFFGQGTRLTVV.

This clonotype was observed a handful of times. This chain links TRBV29-1 with TRBJ2-2; D is unclear. The CDR3 is made up of 13 amino acids. V lost 3 bases and J lost 4, with 9 bases in between. CDR1 and CDR2 (germline): SQVTM, ANQGSEA. CDR3 bases: TGCAGCGTTGACGATCTGCGCACCGGGGAGCTGTTTTTT. Translated, it gives CSVDDLRTGELFF.

This chain uses TRBV4-3 with TRBJ1-5; 8 bases align to TRBD1. CDR1 and CDR2 from the germline V gene are LGHNA and YSLEER. Losses at the gene ends were 0 bases for V and 6 bases for J; bases not matched to a gene: 10. CDR3 length equals 17 residues. The CDR3 protein is CASSQDYAGGASQPQHF. The CDR3 DNA reads as TGCGCCAGCAGCCAAGATTATGCAGGGGGCGCGAGTCAGCCCCAGCATTTT.

This clonotype has more than one count but fewer than ten. The rearrangement links TRBV19 to TRBJ1-1; D remains unclear. Germline V gives CDR1 LNHDA, CDR2 SQIVND (reference sequence). The CDR3 loop spans 14 amino acids. V was shortened by 5 bases and J by 4 bases, with 14 bases between the two germline ends. Here the CDR3 DNA reads TGTGCCAGTAGTTCCCCCCTACGGGGCACTGAAGCTTTCTTT. This gives the protein CASSSPLRGTEAFF.

The rearrangement links TRBV3-1 to TRBJ2-7; no clear D. The V gene lost 4 bases and the J gene lost 1 base, with 11 bases spanning the gap. The CDR3 spans 14 residues. CDR1 and CDR2 (germline): LGHDT, YNNKEL (reference sequence). CDR3: CASSPVDGSYEQYF. Written as DNA, the CDR3 is TGTGCCAGCAGCCCTGTGGACGGGTCCTACGAGCAGTACTTC.

V and J are TRBV11-2 and TRBJ2-5, with 11 positions matching TRBD2. This CDR3 comprises 15 residues. Trimming cost V 8 bases and J 3 bases; bases outside gene matches: 8. Looked up from germline, CDR1 is SGHAT and CDR2 is FQNNGV. The CDR3 nucleotides are TGTGCCAGCCGCCGACTAGCGGGGCAGGAAGAGACCCAGTACTTC. The encoded protein is CASRRLAGQEETQYF. The full variable domain, in which reference TRBV11-2 and TRBJ2-5 provide the parts outside the CDR3, is EAGVAQSPRYKIIEKRQSVAFWCNPISGHATLYWYQQILGQGPKLLIQFQNNGVVDDSQLPKDRFSAERLKGVDSTLKIQPAKLEDSAVYLCASRRLAGQEETQYFGPGTRLLVL.

This clonotype was seen only a few times. CDR3 nucleotide sequence: TGTGCCAGCAGCCTCCTGGACAGGGGTAATCAGCCCCAGCATTTT. This gives the protein CASSLLDRGNQPQHF. This chain links TRBV7-6 with TRBJ1-5, with 9 bases that match TRBD1. The length of the CDR3 is 15 residues. The ends lost 5 bases at V and 4 bases at J; junction bases unmatched: 6. The germline CDR1 and CDR2 sequences are SGHVS and FNYEAQ.

The chain joins TRBV12-3 or TRBV12-4 to TRBJ1-2; D is unresolved. The CDR3 sequence is 12 residues long. Trimming cost V 6 bases and J 5 bases, with 10 bases left between them. CDR3 residues: CASSPSGYGYTF. Written as DNA, the CDR3 is TGTGCCAGCAGCCCGTCGGGTTATGGCTACACCTTC.

The V gene is TRBV5-1, the J gene TRBJ1-1; 7 nucleotides line up with TRBD1. Germline values: CDR1 SGHRS, CDR2 YFSETQ. J lost 3 bases, V lost 2 bases, and 7 bases had no gene match. The CDR3 has 15 amino acids. CDR3 residues: CASSFSGQGDTEAFF. For the CDR3, the DNA is TGCGCCAGCAGCTTCAGTGGGCAGGGGGACACTGAAGCTTTCTTT.

The genes are TRBV7-9 and TRBJ1-5; no clear D. Germline CDR1 and CDR2: SEHNR and FQNEAQ (reference sequence). The length of the CDR3 is 14 residues. V was cut by 1 base and J by 5 bases, with 9 bases left in between. Here the CDR3 reads CASSLDVLHQPQHF. CDR3 DNA: TGTGCCAGCAGCTTAGATGTTCTGCATCAGCCCCAGCATTTT. The variable domain in full, completed from reference TRBV7-9 and TRBJ1-5, reads DTGVSQNPRHKITKRGQNVTFRCDPISEHNRLYWYRQTLGQGPEFLTYFQNEAQLEKSRLLSDRFSAERPKGSFSTLEIQRTEQGDSAMYLCASSLDVLHQPQHFGDGTRLSIL.

This clonotype came up a few times. The rearrangement uses TRBV12-3 or TRBV12-4 and TRBJ2-2; D remains ambiguous. This CDR3 is 14 amino acids long. Trimming pared 6 bases from V and 1 base from J, leaving 9 bases between. CDR3 in DNA: TGTGCCAGCAGGGGAACAGTGAACACCGGGGAGCTGTTTTTT. Translating gives CASRGTVNTGELFF.

This clonotype has at least ten counts. This chain joins TRBV20-1 and TRBJ2-5, with D perhaps assigned TRBD1 or TRBD2 (5 bases each). Trimming removed 2 bases from V and 3 bases from J, with 16 bases in between. CDR1 and CDR2 from the germline V gene are DFQATT and SNEGSKA (reference sequence). CDR3 length: 15 amino acids. The CDR3 sequence is CSARLGTFLEETQYF. The CDR3 DNA follows: TGCAGTGCTAGACTAGGGACCTTCCTCGAAGAGACCCAGTACTTC.

This clonotype was counted a few times. The V gene is TRBV7-9, the J gene TRBJ1-4; D ambiguous. CDR1 is SEHNR and CDR2 is FQNEAQ in the germline V gene (reference sequence). The CDR3 loop spans 17 amino acids. V lost 3 bases to trimming and J lost 1 base, with 15 bases between them. CDR3 sequence (DNA): TGTGCCAGCAGCTTCCCGAGCCCAGGAAAAACTAATGAAAAACTGTTTTTT. It codes for CASSFPSPGKTNEKLFF.

The chain employs TRBV3-1 and TRBJ2-1; 8 bases agree with TRBD2. V dropped 8 bases and J dropped 6; count of bases not matched to a gene: 3. Germline V lookup: CDR1 LGHDT, CDR2 YNNKEL (reference sequence). The CDR3 is 12 amino acids. This CDR3 is CASLGLANEQFF. The CDR3 DNA reads as TGTGCCAGCCTAGGACTAGCCAATGAGCAGTTCTTC.

This clonotype was observed a few times. The J gene is TRBJ2-7, the V gene TRBV2; possible D gene TRBD2, 6 bases. Trimming removed 7 bases from V and 2 bases from J, with 15 bases in between. The CDR3 is 14 residues long. CDR1 is SNHLY, CDR2 FYNNEI, per germline. CDR3 DNA: TGTGCCAGCAATAAGGGTAGCGGAACCTACGAGCAGTACTTC. Amino acid sequence: CASNKGSGTYEQYF.

The V call is TRBV18, the J call TRBJ1-1; 8 bases line up with TRBD1. The CDR3 sequence is 14 residues long. CDR1 is KGHSH, CDR2 LQKENI, per germline. V was pared by 6 bases and J by 4 bases, with 7 bases of the junction left unmatched. The CDR3 nucleotides read TGTGCCAGCTCTCCAGCGGACAGGGTCACTGAAGCTTTCTTT. It is translated as CASSPADRVTEAFF.

This chain links TRBV7-9 with TRBJ2-2; the match to TRBD2 covers 10 bases. CDR1 SEHNR and CDR2 FQNEAQ come from the germline V gene (reference sequence). The CDR3 contains 16 residues. Trimming at V came to 5 bases and at J to 6 bases, leaving 9 bases not matched to a gene. In nucleotides, the CDR3 is TGTGCCAGCAGCCTCGGACTAGCGGCCACGTCCGGGGAGCTGTTTTTT. As protein: CASSLGLAATSGELFF.

The chain links TRBV20-1 to TRBJ1-6; D remains ambiguous. This CDR3 has 14 residues. Trimming took off 1 base at V and 6 bases at J, with 10 bases between the two ends. Germline V CDR1 and CDR2: DFQATT, SNEGSKA (reference sequence). The CDR3 region has the DNA TGCAGTGCTAGAGGGCAGGCCCTTAATTCACCCCTCCACTTT. It is translated as CSARGQALNSPLHF.